Shown below are 14 T cell receptor beta chains from a single sample sequenced in a study of blood T cell repertoires in COVID-19. Data came from immunoSEQ multiplex PCR; TCRdb stores just in-frame clones and leaves some out. The sample has 37,000 or so clones; about three quarters are singletons. Input material: peripheral blood. Receptor source: a man in his 60s with acute or convalescent COVID-19.

This clone was seen a handful of times. The chain combines TRBV29-1 with TRBJ1-1; TRBD1 matches at 8 bases. Trimming removed 4 bases from V and 9 bases from J; junction bases left unmatched: 7. Germline V gives CDR1 SQVTM, CDR2 ANQGSEA. This CDR3 contains 12 residues. The CDR3 is CSVARQGAKAFF. The CDR3 nucleotides are TGCAGCGTTGCTCGCCAGGGGGCGAAAGCTTTCTTT.

V gene TRBV10-1 combines with J gene TRBJ2-7, with D possibly matching TRBD1 (7 bases). Looked up from germline, CDR1 is WNHNN and CDR2 is SYGVQD (reference sequence). The CDR3 sequence is 14 residues long. V lost 3 bases, J lost 4 bases, and 13 bases lay in between. The CDR3 spells CASSDRGTAYEQYF. DNA for the CDR3: TGCGCCAGCAGTGACCGCGGGACAGCTTACGAGCAGTACTTC.

The chain joins TRBV10-2 to TRBJ2-7, with D possibly TRBD2 on 7 matching bases. The CDR3 extends over 14 amino acids. V lost 3 bases to trimming and J lost 3 bases, with 12 bases between them. In germline, CDR1 is WSHSY, CDR2 SAAADI. The CDR3 DNA reads TGCGCCAGCAGTGAAGGGGGACTACTCTACGAGCAGTACTTC. Translation gives CASSEGGLLYEQYF.

The V and J genes are TRBV18 and TRBJ2-5, with 7 nucleotides matching TRBD1. This CDR3 is 15 amino acids long. CDR1 KGHSH and CDR2 LQKENI come from the germline V gene. V was pared by 5 bases and J by 2 bases, with 8 bases of the junction left unmatched. CDR3 loop: CASSRPGTEQETQYF. The DNA for the CDR3 is TGTGCCAGCTCAAGGCCCGGGACAGAGCAAGAGACCCAGTACTTC.

The DNA for the CDR3 is TGCGCCAGCAGCTTATCTGGGATAGCGGGTTTTTACAATGAGCAGTTCTTC. As protein: CASSLSGIAGFYNEQFF. This rearrangement joins TRBV5-1 to TRBJ2-1; 7 nucleotides line up with TRBD2. The J segment lost 4 bases and the V segment lost 2 bases, leaving 12 bases of the junction unmatched. The germline gives CDR1 SGHRS, CDR2 YFSETQ. The length of the CDR3 is 17 residues.

The V call is TRBV27, the J call TRBJ2-5, with 10 positions matching TRBD1. CDR1 and CDR2 (germline): MNHEY, SMNVEV (reference sequence). V lost 3 bases to trimming and J lost 5 bases; unmatched junction nucleotides: 12. The CDR3 contains 17 residues. The CDR3 bases are TGTGCCAGCAGTTTGAGATTTCGGGACAGGGGTATGGAGACCCAGTACTTC. Encoded protein: CASSLRFRDRGMETQYF.

The chain employs TRBV19 and TRBJ2-2; D not certain. V lost 3 bases and J lost 1, with 12 bases in between. Germline V lookup: CDR1 LNHDA, CDR2 SQIVND (reference sequence). This CDR3 region has 16 residues. CDR3 bases: TGTGCCAGTAGTATGGTACAGACCCTGAACACCGGGGAGCTGTTTTTT. It translates to CASSMVQTLNTGELFF.

The V and J genes are TRBV27 and TRBJ1-4, with 8 bases fitting TRBD1. Per the germline V gene, CDR1 is MNHEY and CDR2 is SMNVEV (reference sequence). V shed 5 bases and J 2 bases; nucleotides not matched to a gene: 4. The CDR3 runs 15 residues. This CDR3 is CASSIRTGTNEKLFF. DNA for the CDR3: TGTGCCAGCAGTATAAGGACAGGGACTAATGAAAAACTGTTTTTT.

The chain employs TRBV11-3 and TRBJ2-1; TRBD2 matches 7 bases. The CDR3 spans 15 residues. The trim removed 6 bases at V and 9 bases at J, leaving 14 bases unmatched. Germline loops: CDR1 SGHNT, CDR2 YENEEA. The CDR3 coding sequence is TGTGCCAGCAGTTCACTGCGGACTAGGGGTACTGAGCAGTTCTTC. Its protein is CASSSLRTRGTEQFF.

The J gene is TRBJ2-1, the V gene TRBV20-1; perhaps TRBD2 as D (5 bases). This CDR3 contains 15 residues. Looked up from germline, CDR1 is DFQATT and CDR2 is SNEGSKA (reference sequence). V shed 3 bases and J shed 10 bases, with 22 bases lying between them. The CDR3 region has the DNA TGCAGTGCTAGTATGGACGGAGTGAAGAGCGGAGAGCAGTTCTTC. It specifies CSASMDGVKSGEQFF.

The CDR3 loop reads CASSFPDTSNTGELFF. CDR3 coding DNA: TGTGCCAGCAGCTTCCCGGACACCTCGAACACCGGGGAGCTGTTTTTT. The V gene is TRBV21-1, the J gene TRBJ2-2; the tabulated D call, TRBD1, remains unverified against the DNA. TRBV21-1 is marked as a pseudogene. The length of the CDR3 is 16 residues.

This rearrangement joins TRBV19 to TRBJ1-2; 8 bases match TRBD1. Germline values: CDR1 LNHDA, CDR2 SQIVND (reference sequence). V gave up 0 bases and J gave up 10 bases; unmatched junction bases: 10. CDR3 length equals 15 residues. CDR3 amino acids: CASSIDPDREIDYTF. The CDR3 DNA reads TGTGCCAGTAGTATAGACCCGGACAGGGAAATCGACTACACCTTC.

The genes are TRBV11-3 and TRBJ2-1; 8 bases match TRBD2. Looked up from germline, CDR1 is SGHNT and CDR2 is YENEEA. V gave up 1 base and J gave up 7 bases; unmatched junction bases: 3. This CDR3 is built from 14 residues. The CDR3 reads CASSLAGGPNEQFF. CDR3 nucleotide sequence: TGTGCCAGCAGCTTAGCGGGAGGGCCTAATGAGCAGTTCTTC.

This clone has a handful of counts. The sample holds other DNA sequences that translate to the same CDR3. The chain links TRBV27 to TRBJ2-5; 8 bases fit TRBD1. From germline, CDR1 is MNHEY and CDR2 SMNVEV (reference sequence). The CDR3 has 13 amino acids. With V trimmed by 5 bases and J by 5 bases, 4 bases remained unmatched. CDR3 DNA: TGTGCCAGCAGTCCTACAGGGGGGGAGACCCAGTACTTC. Translated, it gives CASSPTGGETQYF.